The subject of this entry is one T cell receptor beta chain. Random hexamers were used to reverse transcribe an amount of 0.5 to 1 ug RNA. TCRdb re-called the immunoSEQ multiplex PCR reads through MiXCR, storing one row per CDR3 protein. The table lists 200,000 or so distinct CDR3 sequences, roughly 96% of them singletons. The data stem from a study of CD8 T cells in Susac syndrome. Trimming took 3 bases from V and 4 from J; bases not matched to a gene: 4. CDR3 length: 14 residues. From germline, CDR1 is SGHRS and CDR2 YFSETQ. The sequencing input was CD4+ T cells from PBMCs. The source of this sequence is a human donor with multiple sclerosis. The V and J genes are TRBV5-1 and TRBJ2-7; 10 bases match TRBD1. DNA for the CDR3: TGCGCCAGCAGCTGGGACAGGGGTGGATACGAGCAGTACTTC. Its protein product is CASSWDRGGYEQYF.